The clone carrying this TCR beta chain was seen at least ten times. What it recognizes is unknown. The CDR3 extends 3 residues past the end of the read, so its final part is completed from the germline J gene. TCRdb's table, derived via immunoSEQ multiplex PCR, lists solely in-frame clones and lacks some. Sampling found about 42,000 clones, none seen once. This record belongs to a study of T cell clonality in common variable immunodeficiency. The study's findings and limits: In common variable immunodeficiency, TCR beta chains reportedly carried fewer deletions and N-nucleotide insertions. What drives increased CVID clonality needs T cell subpopulation sequencing. Links between repertoire features and CVID complications were heterogeneity-limited. Compared with controls, CVID subjects had fewer shared TCRbeta clones.

The V and J ends lost 8 bases and 7 bases, in that order; junction bases with no gene match: 16. The CDR3 loop spans 16 amino acids. Germline V gene data show CDR1 as GTSNPN and CDR2 as SVGIG (reference sequence). The sequence derives from a person between 18 and 70 years old in good health. The chain combines TRBV30 with TRBJ2-1, with 11 bases that match TRBD2. The sample consisted of peripheral blood mononuclear cells. CDR3 DNA (partial): TGTGCCCATCCGGGAAAACTAGCGGGAGTATATAATGAG. This sequence encodes CAHPGKLAGVYNE. In full, the CDR3 reads CAHPGKLAGVYNEQFF.